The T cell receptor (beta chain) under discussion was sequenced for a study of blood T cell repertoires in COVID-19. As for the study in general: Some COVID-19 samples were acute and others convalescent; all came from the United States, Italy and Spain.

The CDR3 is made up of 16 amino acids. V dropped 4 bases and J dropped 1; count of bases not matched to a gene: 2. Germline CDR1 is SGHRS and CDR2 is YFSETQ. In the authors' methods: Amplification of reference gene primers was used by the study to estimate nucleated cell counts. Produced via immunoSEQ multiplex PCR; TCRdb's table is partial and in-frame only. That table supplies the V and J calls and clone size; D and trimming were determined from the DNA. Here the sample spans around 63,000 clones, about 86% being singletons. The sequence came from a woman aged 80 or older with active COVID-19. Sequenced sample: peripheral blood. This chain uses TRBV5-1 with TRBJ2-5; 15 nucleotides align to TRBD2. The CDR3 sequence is CASSPGLAGGQETQYF. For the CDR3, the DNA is TGCGCCAGCAGCCCGGGACTAGCGGGGGGCCAAGAGACCCAGTACTTC. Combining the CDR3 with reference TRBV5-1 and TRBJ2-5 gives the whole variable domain KAGVTQTPRYLIKTRGQQVTLSCSPISGHRSVSWYQQTPGQGLQFLFEYFSETQRNKGNFPGRFSGRQFSNSRSEMNVSTLELGDSALYLCASSPGLAGGQETQYFGPGTRLLVL.